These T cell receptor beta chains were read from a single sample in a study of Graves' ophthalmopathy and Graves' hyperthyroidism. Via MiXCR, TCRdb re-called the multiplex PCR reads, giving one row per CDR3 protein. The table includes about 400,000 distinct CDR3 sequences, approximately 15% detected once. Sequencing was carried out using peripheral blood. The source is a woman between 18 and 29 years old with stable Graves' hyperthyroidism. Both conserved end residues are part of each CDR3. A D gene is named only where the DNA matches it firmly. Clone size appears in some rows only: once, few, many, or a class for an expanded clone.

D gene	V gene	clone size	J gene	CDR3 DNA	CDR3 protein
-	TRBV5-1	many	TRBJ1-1	TGCGCCAGCAGCTTGGAAAGCAGGGGCGAAGCTTTCTTT	CASSLESRGEAFF
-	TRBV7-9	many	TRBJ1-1	TGTGCCAGCAGCTTAGCGTTGAAGGCCTCTGAAGCTTTCTTT	CASSLALKASEAFF
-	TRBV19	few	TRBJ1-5	TGTGCCAGTAGTATAGTCGGCACAGAGAATCAGCCCCAGCATTTT	CASSIVGTENQPQHF
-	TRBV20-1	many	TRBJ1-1	TGCAGTGCTTCCCTAGAGAACACTGAAGCTTTCTTT	CSASLENTEAFF
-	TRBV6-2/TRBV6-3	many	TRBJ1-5	TGTGCCAGCAGACAGTACAATCAGCCCCAGCATTTT	CASRQYNQPQHF
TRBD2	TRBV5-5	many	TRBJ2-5	TGTGCCAGCAGCCTCGGGACTAGCGGGGCGCCACAGTACTTC	CASSLGTSGAPQYF
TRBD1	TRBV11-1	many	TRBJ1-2	TGTGCCAGCAGCTTTCCGGGACAGCTCTATGGCTACACCTTC	CASSFPGQLYGYTF
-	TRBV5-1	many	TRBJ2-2	TGCGCCAGCAGCTTGGTGCGGGACTCGAACACCGGGGAGCTGTTTTTT	CASSLVRDSNTGELFF
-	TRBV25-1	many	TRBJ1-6	TGTGCCAGCAGTGAAGATGGCAGGGAGGGATCCTATAATTCACCCCTCCACTTT	CASSEDGREGSYNSPLHF
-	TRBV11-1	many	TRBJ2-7	TGTGCCAGCAGCTTGGGAGGCGCCGCCTACGAGCAGTACTTC	CASSLGGAAYEQYF
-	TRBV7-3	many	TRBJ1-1	TGTGCCAGCACCTATATGGGGAAGTGGGAGTACACTGAAGCTTTCTTT	CASTYMGKWEYTEAFF
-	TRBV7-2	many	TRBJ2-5	TGTGCCAGCAGCCCTTTAACGTCGTCGGTGGAGACCCAGTACTTC	CASSPLTSSVETQYF
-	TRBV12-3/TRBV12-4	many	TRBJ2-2	TGTGCCAGCAGTTTAAAGGGGGGCGGGGAGCTGTTTTTT	CASSLKGGGELFF
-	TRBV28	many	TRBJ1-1	TGTGCCAGCAGTTTATCCTCCGGCACCGGAGCTTTCTTT	CASSLSSGTGAFF
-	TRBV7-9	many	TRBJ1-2	TGTGCCAGCAGCTTATCGGGGGGGCGCGACTATGGCTACACCTTC	CASSLSGGRDYGYTF
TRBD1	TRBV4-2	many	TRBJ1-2	TGTGCCAGCAGAAGGGACAGTTCTGGCTATGGCTACACCTTC	CASRRDSSGYGYTF
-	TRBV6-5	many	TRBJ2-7	TGTGCCAGCAGTTACTCGGGACACTTCTCCTACGAGCAGTACTTC	CASSYSGHFSYEQYF
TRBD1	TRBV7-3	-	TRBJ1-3	TGTGCCAGCAGCTTATCGACAGGGCCTGGAAACACCATATATTTT	CASSLSTGPGNTIYF
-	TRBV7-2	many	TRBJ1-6	TGTGCCAGCAGCTTAGCCTCTGTACAGGTGCCGAATTCACCCCTCCACTTT	CASSLASVQVPNSPLHF
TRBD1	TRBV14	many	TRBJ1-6	TGTGCCAGCAGCCAAGTGACAGGGGGGTCCTATAATTCACCCCTCCACTTT	CASSQVTGGSYNSPLHF
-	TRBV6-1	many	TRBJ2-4	TGTGCCAGCCGTCAGGGCCTAGGGGCCAAAAACATTAAGTACTTC	CASRQGLGAKNIKYF
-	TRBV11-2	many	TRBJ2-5	TGTGCCAGCAGACGTCCGGGGGGCAGGGAAGAGACCCAGTACTTC	CASRRPGGREETQYF
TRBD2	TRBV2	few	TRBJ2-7	TGTGCCACCAGCGGGGGGCGAACCTACGAGCAGTACTTC	CATSGGRTYEQYF
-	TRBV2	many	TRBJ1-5	TGTGCCAGCAGTGGAGAGGCCGACCGCAATCAGCCCCAGCATTTT	CASSGEADRNQPQHF
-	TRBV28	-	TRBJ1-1	TGTGCCAGCAGTTTACGGACTCCCACTGAAGCTTTCTTT	CASSLRTPTEAFF
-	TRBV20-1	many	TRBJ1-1	TGCAGTGCTACCTACCCAGGGCACACTGAAGCTTTCTTT	CSATYPGHTEAFF
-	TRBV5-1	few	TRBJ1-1	TGCGCCAGCAGCTTGGGTGGGGACGGTGAAGCTTTCTTT	CASSLGGDGEAFF
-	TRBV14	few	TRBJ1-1	TGTGCCAGCGCACGGGGCTTGGGCACTGAAGCTTTCTTT	CASARGLGTEAFF
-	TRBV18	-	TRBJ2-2	TGTGCCAGCTCACCAACTCTGGCAGGAGAGCTGTTTTTT	CASSPTLAGELFF
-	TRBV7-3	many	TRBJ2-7	TGTGCCAGCAGCTTTTACCAGGACTCCTACGAGCAGTACTTC	CASSFYQDSYEQYF
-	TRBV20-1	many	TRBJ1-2	TGCAGTGCAGACCCCATGGGGGACTATGGCTACACCTTC	CSADPMGDYGYTF
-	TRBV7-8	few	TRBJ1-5	TGTGCCAGCAGCTTAGCGCTCCGGTATAGCAATCAGCCCCAGCATTTT	CASSLALRYSNQPQHF
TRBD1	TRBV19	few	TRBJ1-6	TGTGCCAGTAGTAGCCACACAGGGGGCGATTCACCCCTCCACTTT	CASSSHTGGDSPLHF
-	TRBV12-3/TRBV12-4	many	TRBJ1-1	TGTGCCAGCACGTCAGGGGACACTGAAGCTTTCTTT	CASTSGDTEAFF
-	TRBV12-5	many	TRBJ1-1	TGTGCTAGTGTCCAATTCCAGGCATCCCACACTGAAGCTTTCTTT	CASVQFQASHTEAFF
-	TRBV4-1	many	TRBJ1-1	TGCGCCAGCAGCCAAGACTTGTTATTGAACACTGAAGCTTTCTTT	CASSQDLLLNTEAFF
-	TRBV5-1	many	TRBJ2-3	TGCGCCAGCAGCTTGAAGGGGGTCACAGATACGCAGTATTTT	CASSLKGVTDTQYF
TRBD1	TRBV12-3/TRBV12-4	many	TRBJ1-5	TGTGCCAGCAGTCCCCCCGGGACAGGGTCCGTCAGTCAGCCCCAGCATTTT	CASSPPGTGSVSQPQHF
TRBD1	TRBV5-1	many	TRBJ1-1	TGCGCCAGCAGTCACGGGACAGGTACCACTGAAGCTTTCTTT	CASSHGTGTTEAFF
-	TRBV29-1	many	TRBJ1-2	TGCAGCGCTGGGGGCCTCGGGGAGGGCTATGGCTACACCTTC	CSAGGLGEGYGYTF
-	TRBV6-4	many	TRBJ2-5	TGTGCCAGCAGTGACTCGGTGCAGTTCGCCACACAAGAGACCCAGTACTTC	CASSDSVQFATQETQYF
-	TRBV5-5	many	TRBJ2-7	TGTGCCAGCAGCTTGCTCTCGTCTCGCGAGCAGTACTTC	CASSLLSSREQYF
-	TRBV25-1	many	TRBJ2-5	TGTGCCAGCAGTGAATATACAACATCTCAAGAGACCCAGTACTTC	CASSEYTTSQETQYF
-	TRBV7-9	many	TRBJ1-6	TGTGCCAGCAGCACGGCGTGGGGGGGCGTCTATAATTCACCCCTCCACTTT	CASSTAWGGVYNSPLHF
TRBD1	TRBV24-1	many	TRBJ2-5	TGTGCCACCAGTGATCCCAACCGACAGGGAGAGTACCAAGAGACCCAGTACTTC	CATSDPNRQGEYQETQYF
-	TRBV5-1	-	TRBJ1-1	TGCGCCAGCAGCATCGACAGACCGAACACTGAAGCTTTCTTT	CASSIDRPNTEAFF
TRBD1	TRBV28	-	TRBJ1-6	TGTGCCAGCGACTCAGGGGGGCCCTCACCCCTCCACTTT	CASDSGGPSPLHF
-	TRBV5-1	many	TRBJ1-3	TGCGCCAGCACCGATTTGGACACCATATATTTT	CASTDLDTIYF
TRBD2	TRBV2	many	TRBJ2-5	TGTGCCAGCAGTCTCAGCGGGGGGGTTAGAGAGACCCAGTACTTC	CASSLSGGVRETQYF
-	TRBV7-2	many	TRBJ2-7	TGTGCCAGCAGCTCCCCGAGGGGGGCCTCCTACGAGCAGTACTTC	CASSSPRGASYEQYF
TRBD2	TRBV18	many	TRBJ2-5	TGTGCCAGCTCATCCTCTTTCCGGGGGGGCGAAGAGACCCAGTACTTC	CASSSSFRGGEETQYF
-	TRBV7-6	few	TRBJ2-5	TGTGCCAGCAGCTTAGAATGGGACTACCAAGAGACCCAGTACTTC	CASSLEWDYQETQYF
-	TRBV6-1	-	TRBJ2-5	TGTGCCAGCACCATGAGGCCGCTGAGGGAGACCCAGTACTTC	CASTMRPLRETQYF
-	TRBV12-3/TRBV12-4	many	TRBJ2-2	TGTGCCAGCAGTTTAGCGCGGCGGGGAACCGGGGAGCTGTTTTTT	CASSLARRGTGELFF
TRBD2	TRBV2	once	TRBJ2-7	TGTGCCAGGGGGACTAGGGCCGAGCAGTACTTC	CARGTRAEQYF
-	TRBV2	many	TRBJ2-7	TGTGCCAGCAGTGAAATGAGGGGGAACGAGCAGTACTTC	CASSEMRGNEQYF
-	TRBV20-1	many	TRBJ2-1	TGCAGTGCCAGGAGGACGGGTAGCTCCTACAATGAGCAGTTCTTC	CSARRTGSSYNEQFF
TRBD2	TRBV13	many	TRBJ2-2	TGTGCCAGCAGCAATAGCCGGCCGGGACTAGCGGCGAACACCGGGGAGCTGTTTTTT	CASSNSRPGLAANTGELFF
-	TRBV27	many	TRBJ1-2	TGTGCCAGCAGTTTTGGACAAACTTCTAACTATGGCTACACCTTC	CASSFGQTSNYGYTF